This TCR beta chain is drawn from a study of T cell clonotyping in hematopoietic cell transplantation. Clones were sequenced by immunoSEQ multiplex PCR, and TCRdb holds only the in-frame ones, with some missing. The table lists about 2,100 clones, just under 95% of them singletons. Study-wide findings and caveats: Recipient TCR diversity dropped after transplant; expanded clonotypes rose from day 30 to 180. Few recipient clonotypes overlapped donors; over 95% were de novo at given depth.

Between the trimmed V and J ends, which lost 4 bases and 5 bases, there was a span of 11 bases. CDR3 length: 13 residues. Germline V gene data show CDR1 as SGHDN and CDR2 as FVKESK. As concerns this clone: The target antigen is unknown.

This clonotype originated in a man aged 45-65 years in good health. Some clones in this sample may be carry-over from other donors' samples. V is TRBV14 and J is TRBJ1-1, with D unclear. Material: peripheral blood mononuclear cells. This chain's CDR3 is CASSPISGTEAFF. CDR3 DNA sequence: TGTGCCAGCAGCCCCATAAGTGGTACTGAAGCTTTCTTT.